The T cell receptor (beta chain) described here comes from a study of radiotherapy plus CTLA-4 blockade in lung cancer. For the study at large: Disease control was seen in approximately 31% of patients, objective responses in around 20%. Whole-study results and caveats: How blood T cell clones changed early, along with interferon-beta, reportedly forecast response best.

Some clones are missing from TCRdb's copy, which holds only in-frame ones; the method was immunoSEQ multiplex PCR. The sample records around 70,000 clones, less than 85% being singletons. On this clone itself: Its antigen is not identified.

Those with chemo-refractory metastatic non-small-cell lung cancer were treated with focal radiation combined with CTLA-4 blockade using ipilimumab. The sequence derives from a human donor with non-small cell lung cancer whose response to radiotherapy plus ipilimumab could not be evaluated. Some clones in this sample may be carry-over from other donors' samples. Sequenced here: peripheral blood, sampled from a patient treated with radiotherapy plus ipilimumab.

This chain's CDR3 is CASSPRRGTNNEQFF. The CDR3 coding sequence is TGTGCCAGCTCACCAAGGCGGGGGACAAACAATGAGCAGTTCTTC. The chain combines TRBV18 with TRBJ2-1; D perhaps matches TRBD2 (7 bases). V lost 2 bases and J 5 bases, leaving 13 bases between the germline ends. There are 15 residues in the CDR3. Germline V CDR1 and CDR2: KGHSH, LQKENI.